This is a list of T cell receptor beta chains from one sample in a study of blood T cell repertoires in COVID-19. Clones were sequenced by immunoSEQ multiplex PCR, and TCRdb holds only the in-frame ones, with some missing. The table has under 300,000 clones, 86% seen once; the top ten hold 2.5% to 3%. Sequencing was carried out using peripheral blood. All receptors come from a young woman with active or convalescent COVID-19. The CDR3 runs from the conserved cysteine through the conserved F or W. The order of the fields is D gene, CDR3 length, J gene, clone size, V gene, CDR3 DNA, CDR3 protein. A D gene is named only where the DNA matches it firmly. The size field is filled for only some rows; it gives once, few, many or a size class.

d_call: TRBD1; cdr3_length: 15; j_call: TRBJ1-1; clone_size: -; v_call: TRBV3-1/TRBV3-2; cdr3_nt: TGTGCCAGCAGCCAAAGGGACAGGGGAGGAACTGAAGCTTTCTTT; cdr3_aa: CASSQRDRGGTEAFF
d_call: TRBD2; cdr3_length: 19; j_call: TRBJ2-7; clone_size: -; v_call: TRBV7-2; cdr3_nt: TGTGCCAGCAGCTTATTATCGCCGCTAGCGGGGGGCCTTACCTACGAGCAGTACTTC; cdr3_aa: CASSLLSPLAGGLTYEQYF
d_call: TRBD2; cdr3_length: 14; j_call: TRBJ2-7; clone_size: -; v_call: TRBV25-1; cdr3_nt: TGTGCCAGCCGGGGGGGACTTTCCTCCTACGAGCAGTACTTC; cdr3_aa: CASRGGLSSYEQYF
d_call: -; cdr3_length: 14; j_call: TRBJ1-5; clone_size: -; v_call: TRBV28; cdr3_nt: TGTGCCAGCAGTTTAAGTAGGGGGACTCAGCCCCAGCATTTT; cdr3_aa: CASSLSRGTQPQHF
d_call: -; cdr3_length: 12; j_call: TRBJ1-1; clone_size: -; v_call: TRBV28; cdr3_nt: TGTGCCAGCAGTTTCGAGGACACTGAAGCTTTCTTT; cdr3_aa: CASSFEDTEAFF
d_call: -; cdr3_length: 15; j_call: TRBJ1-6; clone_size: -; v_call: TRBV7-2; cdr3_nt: TGTGCCAGCAGCTTAGGAGGCTCCTATAATTCACCCCTCCACTTT; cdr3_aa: CASSLGGSYNSPLHF
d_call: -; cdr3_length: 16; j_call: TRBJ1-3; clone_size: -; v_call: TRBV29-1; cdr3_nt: TGCAGCGTCGTACTAGTGACGGGCAACTCTGGAAACACCATATATTTT; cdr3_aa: CSVVLVTGNSGNTIYF
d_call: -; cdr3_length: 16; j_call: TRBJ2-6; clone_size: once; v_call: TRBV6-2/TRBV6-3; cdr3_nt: TGTGCCAGCAGTTACCCGTCCGGGTCTGGGGCCAACGTCCTGACTTTC; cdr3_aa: CASSYPSGSGANVLTF
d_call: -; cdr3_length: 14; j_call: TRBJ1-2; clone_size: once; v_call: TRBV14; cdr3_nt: TGTGCCAGCAGCCAAGTCGGGGGTTTGAGTGGCTACACCTTC; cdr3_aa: CASSQVGGLSGYTF
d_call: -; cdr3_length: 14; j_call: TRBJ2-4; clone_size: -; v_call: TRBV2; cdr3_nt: TGTGCCAGCAGCAGGGGATCTGGCAAAAACATTCAGTACTTC; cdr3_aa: CASSRGSGKNIQYF
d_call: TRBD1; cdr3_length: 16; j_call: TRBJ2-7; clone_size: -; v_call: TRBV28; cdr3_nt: TGTGCCAGCAGTTTCACTCCGGGACAGGGGCGCTACGAGCAGTACTTC; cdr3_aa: CASSFTPGQGRYEQYF
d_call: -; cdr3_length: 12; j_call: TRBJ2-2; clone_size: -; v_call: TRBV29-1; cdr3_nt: TGCAGCGTTGTTCGTCTCACCGGGGAGCTGTTTTTT; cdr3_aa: CSVVRLTGELFF
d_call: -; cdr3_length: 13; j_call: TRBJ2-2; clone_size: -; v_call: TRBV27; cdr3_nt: TGTGCCAGCAGTTTAGCCCGGACCGGGGAGCTGTTTTTT; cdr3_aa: CASSLARTGELFF
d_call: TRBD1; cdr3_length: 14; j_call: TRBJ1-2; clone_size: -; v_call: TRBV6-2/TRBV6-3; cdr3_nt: TGTGCCAGCAGTCCAACCGGGACAGGGCTGGGCTACACCTTC; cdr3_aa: CASSPTGTGLGYTF
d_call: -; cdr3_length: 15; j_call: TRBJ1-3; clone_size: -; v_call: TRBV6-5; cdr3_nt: TGTGCCAGCGGCTCCTCCCCGCACTCTGGAAACACCATATATTTT; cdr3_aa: CASGSSPHSGNTIYF
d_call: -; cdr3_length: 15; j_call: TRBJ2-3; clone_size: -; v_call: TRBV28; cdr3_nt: TGTGCCAGCAGTTTGATGACGGGTGGCACAGATACGCAGTATTTT; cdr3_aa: CASSLMTGGTDTQYF
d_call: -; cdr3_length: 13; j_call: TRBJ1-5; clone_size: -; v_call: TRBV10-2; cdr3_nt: TGCGCCAGCAGTGAGGGGCAGGGGTTACCCCAGCATTTT; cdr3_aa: CASSEGQGLPQHF
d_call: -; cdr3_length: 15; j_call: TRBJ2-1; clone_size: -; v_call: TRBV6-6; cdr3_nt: TGTGCCAGCAGCCCCGGACTCAACGCGGGGAATGAGCAGTTCTTC; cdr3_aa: CASSPGLNAGNEQFF
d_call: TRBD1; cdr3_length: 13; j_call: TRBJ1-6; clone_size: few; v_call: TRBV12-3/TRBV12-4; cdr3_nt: TGTGCCAGCAGACACGGGACAGGGGAACCGCTCCACTTT; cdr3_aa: CASRHGTGEPLHF
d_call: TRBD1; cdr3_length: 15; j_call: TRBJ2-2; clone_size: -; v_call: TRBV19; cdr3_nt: TGTGCCAGTAGTAAAGGGACAGGGGACACCGGGGAGCTGTTTTTT; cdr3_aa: CASSKGTGDTGELFF
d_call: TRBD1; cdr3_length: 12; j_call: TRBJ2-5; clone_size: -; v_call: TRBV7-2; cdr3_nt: TGTGCCAGCACTCCAGGGGGAGAGACCCAGTACTTC; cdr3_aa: CASTPGGETQYF
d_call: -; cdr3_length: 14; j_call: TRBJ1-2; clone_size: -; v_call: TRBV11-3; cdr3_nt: TGTGCCAGCAGCCCCCGGGGGAGGTCCTATGGCTACACCTTC; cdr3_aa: CASSPRGRSYGYTF